The 10 T cell receptor beta chains reported below all come from one sample, sequenced in a study of cytomegalovirus exposure and HLA in healthy donors. TCRdb keeps only in-frame clones here, not all; method: immunoSEQ multiplex PCR. The sample has over 200,000 clones; around 87% are singletons. Sequencing was performed on PBMCs. All receptors derive from a young woman in good health and CMV-seropositive.

The chain is built from TRBV5-4 and TRBJ1-1, with a weak D call TRBD1 (5 bases). CDR1 is SGHNT and CDR2 is YYREEE in the germline V gene (reference sequence). The V gene lost 4 bases and the J gene lost 4 bases, with 11 bases spanning the gap. The CDR3 totals 13 residues. As DNA, the CDR3 is TGTGCCAGCAGCCTAACCAGGGTCACTGAAGCTTTCTTT. This encodes CASSLTRVTEAFF.

The chain uses TRBV5-1 and TRBJ2-1; 9 bases are shared with TRBD2. CDR3 size: 14 residues. J gave up 8 bases and V 0 bases, and 3 bases lay outside the gene matches. The germline V gene has CDR1 SGHRS and CDR2 YFSETQ. DNA for the CDR3: TGCGCCAGCAGCTTGGAGCGGGAGGTAGATGAGCAGTTCTTC. As protein: CASSLEREVDEQFF.

This chain links TRBV19 with TRBJ2-7, with 9 bases lining up with TRBD2. Germline V gene sequence: CDR1 LNHDA, CDR2 SQIVND (reference sequence). V trimming: 5 bases; J trimming: 2 bases; junction bases outside the gene matches: 7. The CDR3 runs 15 residues. The CDR3 bases are TGTGCCAGTAGTTACCGACTAGCGGAGACCTACGAGCAGTACTTC. The encoded protein is CASSYRLAETYEQYF.

The chain employs TRBV19 and TRBJ2-7; 10 bases are shared with TRBD2. The CDR3 contains 14 residues. Trimming cost V 6 bases and J 6 bases; bases outside gene matches: 8. The germline CDR1 and CDR2 sequences are LNHDA and SQIVND (reference sequence). CDR3: CASSKREGLGEQYF. In nucleotides, the CDR3 is TGTGCCAGTAGCAAGCGGGAGGGCCTTGGCGAGCAGTACTTC. Drawing the rest from reference TRBV19 and TRBJ2-7, the complete variable domain is DGGITQSPKYLFRKEGQNVTLSCEQNLNHDAMYWYRQDPGQGLRLIYYSQIVNDFQKGDIAEGYSVSREKKESFPLTVTSAQKNPTAFYLCASSKREGLGEQYFGPGTRLTVT.

This clone has just one count. The chain links TRBV7-3 to TRBJ2-1; TRBD2 matches 13 bases. Germline lookup yields CDR1 SGHTA and CDR2 FQGTGA. The CDR3 contains 15 residues. The trim removed 5 bases at V and 5 bases at J, leaving 3 bases unmatched. CDR3 sequence reads: CASSLGTSGDNEQFF. The CDR3 DNA reads as TGTGCCAGCAGCCTGGGGACTAGCGGGGACAATGAGCAGTTCTTC. Based on the CDR3 plus reference TRBV7-3 and TRBJ2-1, the full variable domain is GAGVSQTPSNKVTEKGKYVELRCDPISGHTALYWYRQSLGQGPEFLIYFQGTGAADDSGLPNDRFFAVRPEGSVSTLKIQRTERGDSAVYLCASSLGTSGDNEQFFGPGTRLTVL.

The V gene is TRBV28, the J gene TRBJ1-5, with D possibly matching TRBD1 (6 bases). This CDR3 comprises 14 residues. The germline V gene has CDR1 MDHEN and CDR2 SYDVKM. V lost 2 bases and J 5 bases, leaving 10 bases between the germline ends. The CDR3 DNA is TGTGCCAGCAGTTTACCCAGGGGTGATCAGCCCCAGCATTTT. As protein: CASSLPRGDQPQHF.

The V gene is TRBV5-1, the J gene TRBJ1-1, with 11 bases fitting TRBD1. CDR1 and CDR2 (germline): SGHRS, YFSETQ. CDR3 size: 16 residues. The ends lost 2 bases at V and 5 bases at J; junction bases unmatched: 8. The CDR3 reads CASSLGQGAGLTEAFF. The DNA of the CDR3 is TGCGCCAGCAGCTTAGGACAGGGGGCCGGTCTGACTGAAGCTTTCTTT.

V is TRBV6-7 and J is TRBJ2-3, with 8 bases lining up with TRBD1. TRBV6-7 falls under the ORF class, with uncertain function. This CDR3 contains 15 residues. Trimming removed 6 bases from V and 5 bases from J; junction bases left unmatched: 10. CDR3 coding DNA: TGTGCCAGCAGAATGGACACAGGGGGAGGAGATACGCAGTATTTT. Its protein is CASRMDTGGGDTQYF.

V and J are TRBV27 and TRBJ2-1; D might be TRBD2 (5 bases). This CDR3 spans 14 amino acids. V lost 6 bases, J lost 0 bases, and 9 bases lay in between. Germline assignment: CDR1 MNHEY and CDR2 SMNVEV (reference sequence). The CDR3 spells CASRSGSSYNEQFF. CDR3 nucleotide sequence: TGTGCCAGCAGGAGTGGGAGCTCCTACAATGAGCAGTTCTTC.

The CDR3: CASRIGTDYGYTF. The DNA of the CDR3 is TGTGCCAGCAGGATAGGGACAGACTATGGCTACACCTTC. The rearrangement uses TRBV28 and TRBJ1-2, with 7 positions matching TRBD1. From germline, CDR1 is MDHEN and CDR2 SYDVKM. The J segment lost 3 bases and the V segment lost 6 bases, leaving 4 bases of the junction unmatched. The CDR3 runs to 13 residues.